The sequence of this TCR beta chain was determined in a study of spatial heterogeneity in lung cancer. Points from the study as a whole: Ubiquitous expanded tumor TCRs were seen in blood more at resection than at follow-up.

Time point defined: sample taken at primary tumor resection. The authors sequenced whole RNA from tumor, nontumor lung or frozen PBMC without sorting. Looked up from germline, CDR1 is MNHEY and CDR2 is SVGEGT. The CDR3 runs to 14 residues. Deletions cut 7 bases from V and 4 bases from J, with 17 bases between. Remarks on this clonotype: Its specificity is unknown.

TCRdb redid the calling of the 5' RACE reads with MiXCR, one entry per CDR3 protein. Among some 80,000 distinct CDR3 sequences listed, 8% were seen once. Here the sequenced sample was PBMCs, taken at surgery. The TCR was taken from a male donor with early-stage non-small cell lung cancer. V gene TRBV6-2 or TRBV6-3 combines with J gene TRBJ2-7; D gene uncertain. The CDR3 is CASMLDDKFYEQYF. CDR3 DNA sequence: TGTGCCAGCATGCTGGACGACAAGTTTTACGAGCAGTACTTC.